The clone carrying this T cell receptor (beta chain) was detected only a few times. Membership in each cohort depended on participant-reported clinical history. The data are from a study of blood T cell repertoires in COVID-19. Assay: immunoSEQ multiplex PCR; the TCRdb copy retains only in-frame clones and omits some. Of 200,000 to 250,000 clones detected, 90% appear once; the ten largest clones hold less than 15%. Sequencing was done on a sample of PBMCs or T cells enriched from blood (not recorded which). The sequence was obtained from a man younger than 45 who had been exposed to COVID-19.

CDR3 region: CSVGSTEAFF. CDR3 sequence (DNA): TGCAGCGTGGGGAGTACTGAAGCTTTCTTT. The chain carries TRBV29-1 and TRBJ1-1, with D hard to call. Per the germline V gene, CDR1 is SQVTM and CDR2 is ANQGSEA. This CDR3 is 10 amino acids long. Trimming left V 6 bases short and J 5 bases short, with 7 bases between.